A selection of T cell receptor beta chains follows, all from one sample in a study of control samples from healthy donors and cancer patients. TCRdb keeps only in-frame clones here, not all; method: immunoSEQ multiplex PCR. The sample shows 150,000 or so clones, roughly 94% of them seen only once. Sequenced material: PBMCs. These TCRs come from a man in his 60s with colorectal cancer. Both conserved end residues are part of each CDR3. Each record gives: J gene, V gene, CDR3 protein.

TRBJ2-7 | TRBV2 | CASGQGAVEQYF
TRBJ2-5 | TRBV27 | CASSLISGAETQYF
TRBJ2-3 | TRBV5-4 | CASSPRVTSTDTQYF
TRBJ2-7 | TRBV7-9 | CASSLIGYEQYF
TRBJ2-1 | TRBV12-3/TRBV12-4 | CATSGQGYNEQFF
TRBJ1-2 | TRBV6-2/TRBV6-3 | CASSRQGANYGYTF
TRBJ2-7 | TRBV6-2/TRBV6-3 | CASSYSKLEQYF
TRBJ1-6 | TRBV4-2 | CASSQEAGSSYNSPLHF
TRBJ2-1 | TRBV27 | CASNLAGDSYNEQFF
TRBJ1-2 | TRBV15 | CATSARDLMDGYTF
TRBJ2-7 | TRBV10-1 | CASSELAGGQYEQYF
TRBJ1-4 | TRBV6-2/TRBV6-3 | CASSRPQGLGEKLFF
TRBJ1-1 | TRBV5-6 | CASSLQANTEAFF
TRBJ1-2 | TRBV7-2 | CASSLEGPTGYTF
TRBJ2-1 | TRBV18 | CASSSSGGGHNEQFF
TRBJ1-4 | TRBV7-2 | CASSPGLPTNEKLFF
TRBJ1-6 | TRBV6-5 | CASSTGTIGSPLHF
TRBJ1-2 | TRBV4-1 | CASSQEVGTGRVKGGYTF
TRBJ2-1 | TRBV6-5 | CASSIRDRSHNEQFF
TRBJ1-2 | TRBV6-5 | CASSRDRRNYGYTF
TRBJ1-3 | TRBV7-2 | CASSLDTPGGNTIYF
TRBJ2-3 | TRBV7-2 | CASSLGLSTDTQYF
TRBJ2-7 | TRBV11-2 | CASSFFTGYEQYF
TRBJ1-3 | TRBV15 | CATSRDSGAAGNTIYF
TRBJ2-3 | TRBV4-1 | CASSQTSALPDTQYF
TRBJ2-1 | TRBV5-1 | CASSLGAGGLAVDEQFF
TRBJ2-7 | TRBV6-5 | CASSRGLMSYEQYF
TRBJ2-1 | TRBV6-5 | CASSLAGGQYNEQFF
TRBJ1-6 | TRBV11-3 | CASRRGRGSPLHF
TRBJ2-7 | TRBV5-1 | CASSFGQGDGGEQYF
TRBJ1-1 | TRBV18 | CASSPPPGLNTEAFF
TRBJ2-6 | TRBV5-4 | CASSYLRLNGANVLTF
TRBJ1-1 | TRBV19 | CASRRAGYGNTEAFF
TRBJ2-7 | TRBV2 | CASSRDSRNEQYF
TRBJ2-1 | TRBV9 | CASSVESYNEQFF
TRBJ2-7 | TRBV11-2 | CASSFADREGEQYF
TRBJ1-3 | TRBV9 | CASSVWDRFSGNTIYF
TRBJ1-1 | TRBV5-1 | CASSTGAEAFF
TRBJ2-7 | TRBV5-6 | CASSTLAGEPYEQYF
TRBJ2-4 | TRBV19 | CASSRTLAKNIQYF
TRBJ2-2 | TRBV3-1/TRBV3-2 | CASSHRLVSSGELFF
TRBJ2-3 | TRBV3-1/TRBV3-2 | CASSPSGGASRSDTQYF
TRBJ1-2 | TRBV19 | CASTPGGAAHGYTF
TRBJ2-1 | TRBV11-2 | CASSLVSLGTSGDNEQFF
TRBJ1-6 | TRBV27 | CASSSTGDSPLHF
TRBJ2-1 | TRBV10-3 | CAISVDSTPSYNEQFF
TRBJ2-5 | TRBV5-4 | CASNRGGQETQYF
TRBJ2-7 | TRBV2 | CASSALGGSEQYF
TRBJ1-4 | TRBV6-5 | CASTGGVGEKLFF
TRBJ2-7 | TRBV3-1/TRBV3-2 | CASSQLYEQYF
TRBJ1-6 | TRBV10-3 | CAISAGRDNSPLHF
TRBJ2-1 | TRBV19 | CASSPQHGLALNEQFF
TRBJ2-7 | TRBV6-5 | CASSYKYSYTYEQYF
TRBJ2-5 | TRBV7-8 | CASSPFFAGRQETQYF
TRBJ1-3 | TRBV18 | CASSPPVYSGNTIYF
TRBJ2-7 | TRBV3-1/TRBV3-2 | CASSQASGIYEQYF
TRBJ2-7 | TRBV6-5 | CASCPGQGAYEQYF
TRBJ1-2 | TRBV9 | CASSVQGSGYTF
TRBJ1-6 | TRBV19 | CASSVGGIVNSPLHF